These 24 T cell receptor beta chains were all obtained from the same sample, sequenced in a study of cytomegalovirus exposure and HLA in healthy donors. It was with 60 Vbeta and 13 Jbeta primers that the PCR ran. The protocol was immunoSEQ multiplex PCR, while the TCRdb copy is restricted to in-frame clones and leaves out a portion. The sample lists tens of thousands of clones, around 67% occurring once. The sequencing input was PBMCs. These receptors were collected from a woman aged 45-59 years in good health and CMV-seropositive.

The V call is TRBV7-3, the J call TRBJ2-3; TRBD2 aligns across 14 bases. The CDR3 contains 21 residues. Germline V gene data show CDR1 as SGHTA and CDR2 as FQGTGA. Trimming at V came to 1 base and at J to 1 base, leaving 13 bases not matched to a gene. This CDR3 reads CASSLRAGTSGGSTRTDTQYF. DNA of the CDR3: TGTGCCAGCAGCTTAAGGGCCGGGACTAGCGGGGGTTCCACCCGCACAGATACGCAGTATTTT.

The chain is built from TRBV7-3 and TRBJ1-1; D is ambiguous. Germline V lookup: CDR1 SGHTA, CDR2 FQGTGA. This CDR3 is 14 amino acids long. Trimming shortened V by 6 bases and J by 3 bases, and 14 bases separated the two germline ends. CDR3 residues: CASSSRPADTEAFF. CDR3 in DNA: TGTGCCAGCAGTTCAAGACCGGCGGACACTGAAGCTTTCTTT.

This clone was counted a single time. The chain uses TRBV6-5 and TRBJ1-5; 7 bases are shared with TRBD1. Unmatched junction bases numbered 8, after V lost 5 bases and J lost 4 bases. In germline, CDR1 is MNHEY, CDR2 SVGAGI. CDR3 length: 15 amino acids. For the CDR3, the DNA is TGTGCCAGCAGTGTATACAGGGGATTGAATCAGCCCCAGCATTTT. This encodes CASSVYRGLNQPQHF.

The chain employs TRBV18 and TRBJ1-1, with TRBD1 matching 9 bases. The CDR3 is 15 amino acids. J gave up 7 bases and V 3 bases, and 9 bases lay outside the gene matches. The germline V gene encodes CDR1 KGHSH and CDR2 LQKENI. The CDR3 coding sequence is TGTGCCAGCTCACCTTACGGACAGGGGCGTGATGAAGCTTTCTTT. It encodes CASSPYGQGRDEAFF.

In its sample, this clone was seen a few times. This chain joins TRBV6-5 and TRBJ1-5; 10 positions match TRBD1. Germline V gives CDR1 MNHEY, CDR2 SVGAGI. V lost 6 bases and J lost 6; bases outside the gene matches: 5. The CDR3 length is 14 residues. In nucleotides, the CDR3 is TGTGCCAGCAGAAAGACAGGGGGCGGTCAGCCCCAGCATTTT. Protein sequence: CASRKTGGGQPQHF.

The chain couples TRBV6-1 to TRBJ1-1, with D possibly matching TRBD1 (6 bases). The ends were cut back, 6 bases at V and 8 bases at J, with 16 bases in the middle. Germline V gene sequence: CDR1 MNHNS, CDR2 SASEGT. The CDR3 runs to 13 residues. The CDR3 loop is CASSHMRGREAFF. CDR3 bases: TGTGCCAGCAGCCATATGCGGGGGCGGGAAGCTTTCTTT.

The chain recombines TRBV7-2 with TRBJ1-2, with a weak D call TRBD1 (5 bases). Trimming took 5 bases from V and 2 from J, leaving 9 bases between them. Looked up from germline, CDR1 is SGHTA and CDR2 is FQGNSA. The CDR3 spans 13 residues. The DNA of the CDR3 is TGTGCCAGCAGCAGAGACAGCAACTATGGCTACACCTTC. It encodes CASSRDSNYGYTF.

A remark on this clone: At one end, the junction sequence differs from germline, possibly due to a read error. The same CDR3 can be traced to other DNA sequences in this sample. The rearrangement uses TRBV19 and TRBJ2-2; TRBD1 agrees at 7 bases. CDR3 size: 15 residues. CDR1 is LNHDA, CDR2 SQIVND, per germline (reference sequence). CDR3 sequence: CASTDRAGNTGELFF. The CDR3 region has the DNA TGTGCCAGTACCGACAGGGCCGGGAACACTGGGGAGCTGTTTTTT.

The rearrangement joins TRBV6-5 to TRBJ1-2; 7 bases line up with TRBD1. Germline V gene lookup returns CDR1 MNHEY and CDR2 SVGAGI. Losses at the gene ends were 1 base for V and 3 bases for J; bases not matched to a gene: 2. The CDR3 is 14 amino acids. In DNA form, the CDR3 reads TGTGCCAGCAGTTACTTTGGACAGGACTATGGCTACACCTTC. It is translated as CASSYFGQDYGYTF.

The J gene is TRBJ2-3, the V gene TRBV9; D gene ambiguous. CDR3 length: 15 amino acids. CDR1 and CDR2 from the germline V gene are SGDLS and YYNGEE. Trimming pared 0 bases from V and 0 bases from J, leaving 8 bases between. CDR3 bases: TGTGCCAGCAGCGTAGACGCGGCTAGCACAGATACGCAGTATTTT. It yields the protein CASSVDAASTDTQYF.

CDR3 region: CASSLGQGYAGELFF. DNA for the CDR3: TGTGCCAGCAGCTTAGGACAGGGTTACGCCGGGGAGCTGTTTTTT. The chain has TRBV5-4 and TRBJ2-2; 8 nucleotides match TRBD1. Germline CDR1 and CDR2: SGHNT and YYREEE (reference sequence). This CDR3 spans 15 amino acids. Losses at the gene ends were 2 bases for V and 6 bases for J; bases not matched to a gene: 6.

The CDR3 protein is CASSETPGNSRRSLDTQYF. The CDR3 coding sequence is TGTGCCAGCAGCGAGACACCGGGAAATAGCAGGAGGAGTTTAGATACGCAGTATTTT. This chain uses TRBV9 with TRBJ2-3; possible D gene TRBD2, 5 bases. The CDR3 extends over 19 amino acids. V lost 3 bases and J lost 5, with 28 bases in between. Germline loops: CDR1 SGDLS, CDR2 YYNGEE.

The chain employs TRBV6-1 and TRBJ2-7, with D hard to call. Germline V gives CDR1 MNHNS, CDR2 SASEGT. This CDR3 is 14 amino acids long. Trimming took 5 bases from V and 0 from J, leaving 11 bases between them. CDR3 nucleotide sequence: TGTGCCAGCAGTTTGACAACCACCTCCTACGAGCAGTACTTC. As protein: CASSLTTTSYEQYF.

This clone was seen a few times. V gene TRBV27 combines with J gene TRBJ2-1; the match to TRBD2 covers 10 bases. V was clipped by 7 bases and J by 9 bases; unmatched bases: 15. The CDR3 totals 16 residues. Germline V gives CDR1 MNHEY, CDR2 SMNVEV (reference sequence). The DNA of the CDR3 is TGTGCCAGCACCAGCGGGGGGGCCAGGGTTCGGAGTGAGCAGTTCTTC. Its protein product is CASTSGGARVRSEQFF.

The chain combines TRBV2 with TRBJ1-1, with TRBD1 matching over 9 bases. Germline V gene sequence: CDR1 SNHLY, CDR2 FYNNEI. The V and J ends lost 6 bases and 6 bases, in that order; junction bases with no gene match: 8. The CDR3 totals 14 residues. DNA for the CDR3: TGTGCCAGCAGGTGGACAGGGGAGAGAGCTGAAGCTTTCTTT. Encoded protein: CASRWTGERAEAFF.

The rearrangement uses TRBV11-2 and TRBJ1-1; TRBD1 agrees at 10 bases. The CDR3 is 15 amino acids. Per the germline V gene, CDR1 is SGHAT and CDR2 is FQNNGV. With V trimmed by 5 bases and J by 3 bases, 6 bases remained unmatched. CDR3 protein: CASSAWTGGDTEAFF. Written as DNA, the CDR3 is TGTGCCAGCAGCGCCTGGACAGGGGGGGACACTGAAGCTTTCTTT. Supplemented by reference TRBV11-2 and TRBJ1-1, the full variable domain reads EAGVAQSPRYKIIEKRQSVAFWCNPISGHATLYWYQQILGQGPKLLIQFQNNGVVDDSQLPKDRFSAERLKGVDSTLKIQPAKLEDSAVYLCASSAWTGGDTEAFFGQGTRLTVV.

This chain links TRBV19 with TRBJ2-5; 8 positions agree with TRBD1. CDR3 size: 14 residues. V was clipped by 3 bases and J by 3 bases; unmatched bases: 3. Germline values: CDR1 LNHDA, CDR2 SQIVND (reference sequence). The CDR3 DNA reads as TGTGCCAGTAGTATCTGGGACAGGAAAGAGACCCAGTACTTC. Translation: CASSIWDRKETQYF.

The chain uses TRBV9 and TRBJ1-1; D is unresolved. The CDR3 is made up of 16 amino acids. CDR1 and CDR2 from the germline V gene are SGDLS and YYNGEE. Between the trimmed V and J ends, which lost 4 bases and 1 base, there was a span of 17 bases. CDR3 amino acids: CASSSRWEVENTEAFF. CDR3 nucleotide sequence: TGTGCCAGCAGCTCACGTTGGGAGGTAGAGAACACTGAAGCTTTCTTT.

The V and J genes are TRBV7-9 and TRBJ2-5, with TRBD2 identical over 7 bases. V shed 1 base, J shed 5 bases, and the junction held 4 bases outside the gene matches. The germline CDR1 and CDR2 sequences are SEHNR and FQNEAQ (reference sequence). This CDR3 contains 14 residues. CDR3 sequence reads: CASSLGAGTETQYF. In DNA, the CDR3 is TGTGCCAGCAGCTTAGGAGCGGGGACCGAGACCCAGTACTTC. Drawing the rest from reference TRBV7-9 and TRBJ2-5, the complete variable domain is DTGVSQNPRHKITKRGQNVTFRCDPISEHNRLYWYRQTLGQGPEFLTYFQNEAQLEKSRLLSDRFSAERPKGSFSTLEIQRTEQGDSAMYLCASSLGAGTETQYFGPGTRLLVL.

The chain links TRBV2 to TRBJ1-2; D is unresolved. The CDR3 has 13 residues. V lost 0 bases and J 2 bases, leaving 4 bases between the germline ends. Germline CDR1 is SNHLY and CDR2 is FYNNEI. This chain's CDR3 is CASSEAPNYGYTF. The CDR3 region has the DNA TGTGCCAGCAGTGAAGCCCCGAACTATGGCTACACCTTC.

This rearrangement joins TRBV5-4 to TRBJ1-2, with D possibly being TRBD1 (5 bases). The germline V gene encodes CDR1 SGHNT and CDR2 YYREEE (reference sequence). Trimming removed 4 bases from V and 7 bases from J, with 20 bases in between. This CDR3 comprises 15 residues. As DNA, the CDR3 is TGTGCCAGCAGCCCCCGCGAAGGGGAAGACGTTGGCTACACCTTC. Amino acid sequence: CASSPREGEDVGYTF.

The chain couples TRBV29-1 to TRBJ2-2, with a possible D match to TRBD2 (5 bases). The CDR3 loop spans 13 amino acids. The germline V gene encodes CDR1 SQVTM and CDR2 ANQGSEA. V was pared by 6 bases and J by 0 bases, with 8 bases between. CDR3 sequence reads: CSVGETNTGELFF. The CDR3 nucleotides read TGCAGCGTCGGGGAGACGAACACCGGGGAGCTGTTTTTT.

The rearrangement links TRBV15 to TRBJ2-5; D unresolved. Trimming left V 6 bases short and J 5 bases short, with 13 bases between. This CDR3 contains 13 residues. Germline CDR1 LNHNV, CDR2 YYDKDF (reference sequence). CDR3 protein: CATSRRFGETQYF. For the CDR3, the DNA is TGTGCCACCAGTAGGCGGTTCGGTGAGACCCAGTACTTC.

In its sample, this clone was seen a few times. The chain employs TRBV4-2 and TRBJ2-3; TRBD2 aligns across 9 bases. This CDR3 comprises 15 residues. Germline V CDR1 and CDR2: LGHNA, YNFKEQ. V was clipped by 0 bases and J by 4 bases; unmatched bases: 2. CDR3 loop: CASSQEAGGPDTQYF. In DNA, the CDR3 is TGTGCCAGCAGCCAAGAAGCGGGGGGCCCAGATACGCAGTATTTT.